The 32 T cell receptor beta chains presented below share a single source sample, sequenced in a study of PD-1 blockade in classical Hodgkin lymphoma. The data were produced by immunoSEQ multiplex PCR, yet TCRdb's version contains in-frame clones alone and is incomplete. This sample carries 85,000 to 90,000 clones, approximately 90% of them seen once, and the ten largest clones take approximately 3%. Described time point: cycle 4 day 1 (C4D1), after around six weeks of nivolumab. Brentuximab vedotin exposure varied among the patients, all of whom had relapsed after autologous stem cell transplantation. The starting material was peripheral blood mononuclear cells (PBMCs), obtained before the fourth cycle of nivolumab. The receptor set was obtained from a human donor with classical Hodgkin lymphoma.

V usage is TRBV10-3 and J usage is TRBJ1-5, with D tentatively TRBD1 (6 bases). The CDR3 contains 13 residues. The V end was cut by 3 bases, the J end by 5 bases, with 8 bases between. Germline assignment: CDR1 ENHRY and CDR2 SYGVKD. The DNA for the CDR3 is TGTGCCATCAGTGACAGGGGTGATCAGCCCCAGCATTTT. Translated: CAISDRGDQPQHF.

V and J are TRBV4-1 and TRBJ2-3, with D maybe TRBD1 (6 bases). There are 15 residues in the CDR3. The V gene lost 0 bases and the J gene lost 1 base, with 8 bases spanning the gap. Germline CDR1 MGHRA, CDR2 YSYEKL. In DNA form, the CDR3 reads TGCGCCAGCAGCCAAGAGCAGGGGCGCACAGATACGCAGTATTTT. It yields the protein CASSQEQGRTDTQYF.

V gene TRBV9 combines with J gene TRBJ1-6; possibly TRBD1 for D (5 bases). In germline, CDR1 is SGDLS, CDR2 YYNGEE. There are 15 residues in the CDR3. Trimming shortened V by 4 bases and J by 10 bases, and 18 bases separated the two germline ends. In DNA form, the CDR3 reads TGTGCCAGCAGCCTCGGAGGGACTCTTGGATCACCCCTCCACTTT. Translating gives CASSLGGTLGSPLHF.

The CDR3 loop reads CASSPAVGGASSYEQYF. CDR3 sequence (DNA): TGCGCCAGCAGCCCCGCCGTCGGTGGCGCAAGCTCCTACGAGCAGTACTTC. This sequence joins TRBV4-3 and TRBJ2-7; D ambiguous. V was clipped by 4 bases and J by 0 bases, with 19 bases between them. The CDR3 is made up of 17 amino acids. Looked up from germline, CDR1 is LGHNA and CDR2 is YSLEER.

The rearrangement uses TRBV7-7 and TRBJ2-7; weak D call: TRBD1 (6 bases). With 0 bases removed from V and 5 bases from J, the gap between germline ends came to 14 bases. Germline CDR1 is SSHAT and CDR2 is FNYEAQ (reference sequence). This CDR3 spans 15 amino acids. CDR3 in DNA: TGTGCCAGCAGCTTAGCGGCAGGGGCCGGCGACGAGCAGTACTTC. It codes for CASSLAAGAGDEQYF.

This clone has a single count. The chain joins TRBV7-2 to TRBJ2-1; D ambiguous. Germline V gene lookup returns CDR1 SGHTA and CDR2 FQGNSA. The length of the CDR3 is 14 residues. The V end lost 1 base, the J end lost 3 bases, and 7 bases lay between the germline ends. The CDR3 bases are TGTGCCAGCAGCTTAGACTGGAACTACAATGAGCAGTTCTTC. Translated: CASSLDWNYNEQFF.

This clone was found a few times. The CDR3 nucleotides are TGTGCCAGTAGCGCGGGCTTCTATGGCTACACCTTC. The encoded protein is CASSAGFYGYTF. The chain has TRBV19 and TRBJ1-2; no clear D. Per germline, CDR1 LNHDA and CDR2 SQIVND (reference sequence). CDR3 size: 12 residues. V lost 6 bases, J lost 4 bases, and 9 bases lay in between.

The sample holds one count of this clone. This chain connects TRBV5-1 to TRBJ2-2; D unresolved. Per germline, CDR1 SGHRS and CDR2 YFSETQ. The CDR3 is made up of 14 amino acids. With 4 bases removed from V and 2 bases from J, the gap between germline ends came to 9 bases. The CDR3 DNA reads TGCGCCAGCAGCGGCCAACTCAACACCGGGGAGCTGTTTTTT. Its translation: CASSGQLNTGELFF.

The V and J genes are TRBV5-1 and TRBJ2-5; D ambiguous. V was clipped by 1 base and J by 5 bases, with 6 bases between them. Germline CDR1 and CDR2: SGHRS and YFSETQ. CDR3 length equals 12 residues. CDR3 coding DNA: TGCGCCAGCAGCTTGTTAAGGGAGACCCAGTACTTC. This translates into CASSLLRETQYF.

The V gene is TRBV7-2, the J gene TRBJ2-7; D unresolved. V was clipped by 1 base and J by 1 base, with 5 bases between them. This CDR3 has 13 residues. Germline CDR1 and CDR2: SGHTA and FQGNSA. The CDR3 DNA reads TGTGCCAGCAGCTTAGACGGATCCTACGAGCAGTACTTC. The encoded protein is CASSLDGSYEQYF.

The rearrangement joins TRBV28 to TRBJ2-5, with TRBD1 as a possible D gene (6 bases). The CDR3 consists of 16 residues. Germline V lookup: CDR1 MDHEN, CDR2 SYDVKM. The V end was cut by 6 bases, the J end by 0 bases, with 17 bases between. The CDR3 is CASRLDRSPYQETQYF. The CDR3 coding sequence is TGTGCCAGCAGGCTAGACAGGTCTCCGTACCAAGAGACCCAGTACTTC.

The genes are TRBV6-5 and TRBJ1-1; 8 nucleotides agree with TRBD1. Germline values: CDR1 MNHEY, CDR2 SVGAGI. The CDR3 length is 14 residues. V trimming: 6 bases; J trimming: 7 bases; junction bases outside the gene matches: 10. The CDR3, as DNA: TGTGCCAGCAGCCTGAGCTGGACAGGGCTTGAAGCTTTCTTT. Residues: CASSLSWTGLEAFF.

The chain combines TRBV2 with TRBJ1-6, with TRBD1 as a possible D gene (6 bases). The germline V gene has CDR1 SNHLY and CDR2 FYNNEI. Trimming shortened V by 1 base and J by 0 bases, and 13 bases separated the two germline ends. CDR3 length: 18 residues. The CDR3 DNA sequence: TGTGCCAGCAGTGAAGAGCGGGACAAGAGCTCCTATAATTCACCCCTCCACTTT. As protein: CASSEERDKSSYNSPLHF.

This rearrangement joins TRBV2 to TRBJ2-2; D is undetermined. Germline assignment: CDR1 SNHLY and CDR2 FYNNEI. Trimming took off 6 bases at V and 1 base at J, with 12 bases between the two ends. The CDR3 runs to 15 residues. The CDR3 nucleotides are TGTGCCAGCAGGGTGGTGGCCCTGAACACCGGGGAGCTGTTTTTT. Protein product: CASRVVALNTGELFF.

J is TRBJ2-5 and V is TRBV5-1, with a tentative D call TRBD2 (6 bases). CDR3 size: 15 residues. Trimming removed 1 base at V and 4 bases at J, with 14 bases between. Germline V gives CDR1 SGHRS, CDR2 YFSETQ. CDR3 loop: CASSLTSQRGETQYF. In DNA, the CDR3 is TGCGCCAGCAGCTTGACTAGCCAACGGGGAGAGACCCAGTACTTC.

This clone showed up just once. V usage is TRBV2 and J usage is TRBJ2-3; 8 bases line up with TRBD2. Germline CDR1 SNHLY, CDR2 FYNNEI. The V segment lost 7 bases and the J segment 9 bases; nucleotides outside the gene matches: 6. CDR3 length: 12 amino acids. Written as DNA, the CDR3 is TGTGCCAGCACTAGCGGGCGCGACACGCAGTATTTT. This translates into CASTSGRDTQYF.

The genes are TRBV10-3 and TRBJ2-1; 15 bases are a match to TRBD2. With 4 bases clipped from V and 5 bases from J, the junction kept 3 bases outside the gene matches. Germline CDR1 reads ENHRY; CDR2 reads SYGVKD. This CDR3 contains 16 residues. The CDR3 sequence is CAISVGLAGGNNEQFF. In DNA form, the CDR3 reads TGTGCCATCAGTGTCGGACTAGCGGGGGGGAACAATGAGCAGTTCTTC.

The CDR3 coding sequence is TGTGCCAGCACCGGACAGGGCCAGGAAAAACTGTTTTTT. It encodes CASTGQGQEKLFF. V usage is TRBV7-9 and J usage is TRBJ1-4; 8 bases agree with TRBD1. Germline V gene lookup returns CDR1 SEHNR and CDR2 FQNEAQ (reference sequence). This CDR3 spans 13 amino acids. Trimming cost V 7 bases and J 8 bases; bases outside gene matches: 6. The full variable domain, completed using reference TRBV7-9 and TRBJ1-4, is DTGVSQNPRHKITKRGQNVTFRCDPISEHNRLYWYRQTLGQGPEFLTYFQNEAQLEKSRLLSDRFSAERPKGSFSTLEIQRTEQGDSAMYLCASTGQGQEKLFFGSGTQLSVL.

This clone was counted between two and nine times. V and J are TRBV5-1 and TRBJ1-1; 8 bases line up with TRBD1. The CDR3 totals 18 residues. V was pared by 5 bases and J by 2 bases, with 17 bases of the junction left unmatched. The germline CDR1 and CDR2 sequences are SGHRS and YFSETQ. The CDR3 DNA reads TGCGCCAGCAGTATTCTTCGGAACAGGGGGGGCCCTAACACTGAAGCTTTCTTT. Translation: CASSILRNRGGPNTEAFF.

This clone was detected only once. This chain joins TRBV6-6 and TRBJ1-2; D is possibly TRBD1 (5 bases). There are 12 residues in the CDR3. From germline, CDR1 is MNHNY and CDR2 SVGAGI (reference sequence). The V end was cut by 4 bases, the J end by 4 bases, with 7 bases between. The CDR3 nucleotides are TGTGCCAGCAGTTTCACAGGCTATGGCTACACCTTC. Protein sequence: CASSFTGYGYTF.

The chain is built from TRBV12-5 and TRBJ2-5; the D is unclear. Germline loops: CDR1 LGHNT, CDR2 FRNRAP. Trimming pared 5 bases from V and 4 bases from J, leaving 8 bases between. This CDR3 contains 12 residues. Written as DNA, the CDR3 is TGTGCTAGTGGTCGATCGGTAGAGACCCAGTACTTC. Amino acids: CASGRSVETQYF.

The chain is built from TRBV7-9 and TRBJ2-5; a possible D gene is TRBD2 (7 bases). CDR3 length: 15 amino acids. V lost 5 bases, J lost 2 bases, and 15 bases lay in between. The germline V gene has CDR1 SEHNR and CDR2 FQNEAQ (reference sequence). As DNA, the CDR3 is TGTGCCAGCAGCCCGAGGGGGGGGGATCAAGAGACCCAGTACTTC. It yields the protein CASSPRGGDQETQYF.

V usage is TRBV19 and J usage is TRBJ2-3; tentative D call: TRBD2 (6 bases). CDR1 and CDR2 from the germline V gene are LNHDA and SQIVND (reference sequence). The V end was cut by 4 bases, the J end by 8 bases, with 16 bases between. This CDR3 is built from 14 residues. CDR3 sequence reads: CASSTSAFDGTQYF. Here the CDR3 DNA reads TGTGCCAGTAGTACTAGCGCCTTTGACGGTACGCAGTATTTT.

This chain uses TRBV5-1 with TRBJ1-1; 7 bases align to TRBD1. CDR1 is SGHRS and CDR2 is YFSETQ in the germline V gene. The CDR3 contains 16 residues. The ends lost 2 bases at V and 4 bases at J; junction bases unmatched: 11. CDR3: CASSLVTGAKLTEAFF. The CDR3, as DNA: TGCGCCAGCAGCTTAGTAACAGGGGCCAAGCTCACTGAAGCTTTCTTT.

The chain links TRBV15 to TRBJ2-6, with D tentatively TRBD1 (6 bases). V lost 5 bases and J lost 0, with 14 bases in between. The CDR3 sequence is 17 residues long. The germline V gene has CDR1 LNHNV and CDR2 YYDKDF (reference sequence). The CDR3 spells CATSDQGGHSGANVLTF. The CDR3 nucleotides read TGTGCCACCAGCGACCAAGGGGGACACTCTGGGGCCAACGTCCTGACTTTC.

The CDR3 DNA is TGTGCCTGGGGCTCAATTTCGCGGGGACAGAACACTGAAGCTTTCTTT. It codes for CAWGSISRGQNTEAFF. The rearrangement uses TRBV30 and TRBJ1-1; weak D call: TRBD1 (6 bases). The CDR3 is 16 amino acids. V shed 5 bases and J shed 1 base, with 20 bases lying between them. Per the germline V gene, CDR1 is GTSNPN and CDR2 is SVGIG (reference sequence).

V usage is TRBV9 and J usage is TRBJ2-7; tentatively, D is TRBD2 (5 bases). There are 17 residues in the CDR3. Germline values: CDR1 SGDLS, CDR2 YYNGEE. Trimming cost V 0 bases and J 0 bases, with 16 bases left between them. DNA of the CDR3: TGTGCCAGCAGCGTAGTAGGTCCGGGGAAGATCTCCTACGAGCAGTACTTC. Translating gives CASSVVGPGKISYEQYF.

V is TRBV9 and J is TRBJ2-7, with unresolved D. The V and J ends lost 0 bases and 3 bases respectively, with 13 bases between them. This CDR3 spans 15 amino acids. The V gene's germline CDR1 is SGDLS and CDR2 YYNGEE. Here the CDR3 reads CASSVGNGAVYEQYF. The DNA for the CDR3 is TGTGCCAGCAGCGTAGGAAACGGCGCTGTCTACGAGCAGTACTTC.

CDR3 residues: CASSQGPILGNTIYF. The CDR3 nucleotides are TGTGCCAGCAGCCAAGGACCGATCCTCGGAAACACCATATATTTT. V and J are TRBV4-2 and TRBJ1-3; D uncertain. Germline V lookup: CDR1 LGHNA, CDR2 YNFKEQ. The CDR3 is 15 amino acids. Trimming removed 1 base at V and 4 bases at J, with 11 bases between.

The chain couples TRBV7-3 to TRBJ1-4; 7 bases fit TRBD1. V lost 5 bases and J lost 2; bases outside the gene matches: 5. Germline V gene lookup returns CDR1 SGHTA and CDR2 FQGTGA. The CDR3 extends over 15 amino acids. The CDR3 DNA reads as TGTGCCAGCAGCAAGACAGGGTCGACTAATGAAAAACTGTTTTTT. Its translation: CASSKTGSTNEKLFF.

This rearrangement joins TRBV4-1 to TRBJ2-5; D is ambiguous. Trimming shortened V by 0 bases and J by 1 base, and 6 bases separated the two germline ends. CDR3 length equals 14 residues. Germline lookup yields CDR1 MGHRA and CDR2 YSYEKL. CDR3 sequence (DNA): TGCGCCAGCAGCCAAGATGGGCTCCAAGAGACCCAGTACTTC. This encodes CASSQDGLQETQYF.

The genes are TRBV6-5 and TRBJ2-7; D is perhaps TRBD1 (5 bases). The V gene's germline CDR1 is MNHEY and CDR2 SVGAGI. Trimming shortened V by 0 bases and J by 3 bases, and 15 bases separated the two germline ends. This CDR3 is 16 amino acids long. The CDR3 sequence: CASSYSAQESLYEQYF. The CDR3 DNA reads TGTGCCAGCAGTTACTCGGCACAGGAGAGCCTCTACGAGCAGTACTTC.